This T cell receptor beta chain was recovered during a study of shared clonotypes between healthy human individuals. The study, taken as a whole, reports: Between a handful of donors, naive CD4 clonotypes were shared at a level of approximately 5%. The small donor group covered limited genetic and exposure diversity.

About this clone: Its cognate antigen is unknown.

Trimming at V came to 6 bases and at J to 8 bases, leaving 5 bases not matched to a gene. The germline V gene has CDR1 MNHEY and CDR2 SMNVEV (reference sequence). This CDR3 comprises 13 residues. Only Caucasian adults living in Nashville, Tennessee made up the donor group. Per the authors' pipeline: For the immunoSEQ data, sequences were junction-only without quality scores, so filtering differed. Produced via immunoSEQ multiplex PCR; TCRdb's table is partial and in-frame only. V and J calls and clone size come straight from that table; D and trimming were deduced from the DNA. The sample lists a few million clones, about 92% occurring once.

The TCR comes from a man between 18 and 29 years old in good health. Some clones in this sample may be carry-over from other donors' samples. The J gene is TRBJ1-4, the V gene TRBV27, with TRBD1 matching 8 bases. Sequenced material: naive CD4+ T cells from PBMCs. Indicated subset: CD45RA+ positively selected. In nucleotides, the CDR3 is TGTGCCAGCAGAGCGACAGGGGTCGAAAAACTGTTTTTT. Protein sequence: CASRATGVEKLFF.